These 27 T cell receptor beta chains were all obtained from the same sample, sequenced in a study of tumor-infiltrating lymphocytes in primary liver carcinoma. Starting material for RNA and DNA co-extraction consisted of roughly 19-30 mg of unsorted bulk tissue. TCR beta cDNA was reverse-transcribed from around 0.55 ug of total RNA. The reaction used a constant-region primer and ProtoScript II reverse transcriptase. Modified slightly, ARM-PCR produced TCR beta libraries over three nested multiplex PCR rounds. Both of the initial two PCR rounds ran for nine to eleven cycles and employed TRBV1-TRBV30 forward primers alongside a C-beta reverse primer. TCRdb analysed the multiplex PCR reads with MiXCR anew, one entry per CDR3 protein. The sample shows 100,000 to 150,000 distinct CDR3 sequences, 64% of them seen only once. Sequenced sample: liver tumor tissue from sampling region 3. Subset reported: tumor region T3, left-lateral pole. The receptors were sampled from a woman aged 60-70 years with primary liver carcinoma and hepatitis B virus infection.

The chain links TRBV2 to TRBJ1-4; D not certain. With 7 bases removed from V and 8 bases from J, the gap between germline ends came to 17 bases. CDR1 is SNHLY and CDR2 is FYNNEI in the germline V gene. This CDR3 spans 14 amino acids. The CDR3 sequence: CASKRDLGREKLFF. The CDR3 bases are TGTGCCAGCAAGAGGGATCTCGGGCGAGAAAAACTGTTTTTT.

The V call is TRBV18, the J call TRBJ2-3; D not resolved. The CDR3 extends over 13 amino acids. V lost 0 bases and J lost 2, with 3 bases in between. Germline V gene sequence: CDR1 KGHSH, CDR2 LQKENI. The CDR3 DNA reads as TGTGCCAGCTCACCACCGAACACAGATACGCAGTATTTT. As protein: CASSPPNTDTQYF.

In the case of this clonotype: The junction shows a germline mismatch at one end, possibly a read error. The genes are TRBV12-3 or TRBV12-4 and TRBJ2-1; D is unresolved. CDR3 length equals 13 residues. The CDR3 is CASTPTPSDEQLF. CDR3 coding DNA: TGTGCCAGCACCCCTACTCCGTCGGATGAGCAGCTCTTC.

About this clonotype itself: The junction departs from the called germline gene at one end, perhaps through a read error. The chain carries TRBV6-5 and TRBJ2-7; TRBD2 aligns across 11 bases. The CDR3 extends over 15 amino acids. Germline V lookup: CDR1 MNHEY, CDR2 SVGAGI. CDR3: CASRPTSGSSYEHYF. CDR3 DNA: TGTGCCAGTAGGCCCACTAGCGGGAGCTCCTACGAGCATTACTTC.

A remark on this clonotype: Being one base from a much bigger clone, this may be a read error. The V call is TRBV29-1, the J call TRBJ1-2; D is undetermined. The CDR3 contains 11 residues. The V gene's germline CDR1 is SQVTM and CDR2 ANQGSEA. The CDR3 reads CSVELDNGCTF. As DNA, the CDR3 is TGCAGCGTTGAACTTGATAATGGCTGCACCTTC.

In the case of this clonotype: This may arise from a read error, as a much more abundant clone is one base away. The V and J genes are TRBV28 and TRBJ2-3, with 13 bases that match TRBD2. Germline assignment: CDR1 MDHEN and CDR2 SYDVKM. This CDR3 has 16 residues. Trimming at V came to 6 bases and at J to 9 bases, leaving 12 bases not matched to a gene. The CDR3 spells CASSQTSGRASETQYF. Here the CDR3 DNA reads TGTGCCAGCAGCCAAACTAGCGGGAGGGCCTCGGAAACGCAGTATTTT.

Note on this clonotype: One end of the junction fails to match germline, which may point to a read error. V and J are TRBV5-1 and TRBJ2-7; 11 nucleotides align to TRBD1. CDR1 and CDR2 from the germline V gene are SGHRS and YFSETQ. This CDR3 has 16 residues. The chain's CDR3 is CDSSLTGQGASYEQYF. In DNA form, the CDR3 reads TGCGACAGCAGCTTGACTGGACAGGGGGCTTCCTACGAGCAGTACTTC.

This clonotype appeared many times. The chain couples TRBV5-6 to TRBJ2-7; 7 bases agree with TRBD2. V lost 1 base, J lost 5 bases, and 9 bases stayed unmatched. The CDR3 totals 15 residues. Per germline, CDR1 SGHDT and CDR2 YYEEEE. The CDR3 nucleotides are TGTGCCAGCAGCTTGTTCTGGCGGGAGAGTGACGAGCAGTACTTC. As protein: CASSLFWRESDEQYF.

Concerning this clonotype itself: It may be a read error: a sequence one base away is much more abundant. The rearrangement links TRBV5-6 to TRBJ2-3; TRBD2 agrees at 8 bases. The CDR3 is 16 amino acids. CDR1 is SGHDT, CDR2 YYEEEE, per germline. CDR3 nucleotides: TGTGCCAGGAGCTTGAAGGGACTAGGATCCCCAGATACGCAGTATTTT. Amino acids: CARSLKGLGSPDTQYF.

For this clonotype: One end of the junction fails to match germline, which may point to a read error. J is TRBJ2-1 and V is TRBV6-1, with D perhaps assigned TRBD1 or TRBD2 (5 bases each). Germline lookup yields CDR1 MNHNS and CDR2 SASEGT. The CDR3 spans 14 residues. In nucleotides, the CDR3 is TGTGCCAGCACCATGGGACGGGAAAACAATGAACAGTTCTTC. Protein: CASTMGRENNEQFF.

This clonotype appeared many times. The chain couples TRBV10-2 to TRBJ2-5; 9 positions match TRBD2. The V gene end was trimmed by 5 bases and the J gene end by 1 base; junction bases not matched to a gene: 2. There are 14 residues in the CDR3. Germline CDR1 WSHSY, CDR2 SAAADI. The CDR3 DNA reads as TGCGCCAGCAGTCCGACTAGCGGCCAAGAGACCCAGTACTTC. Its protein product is CASSPTSGQETQYF.

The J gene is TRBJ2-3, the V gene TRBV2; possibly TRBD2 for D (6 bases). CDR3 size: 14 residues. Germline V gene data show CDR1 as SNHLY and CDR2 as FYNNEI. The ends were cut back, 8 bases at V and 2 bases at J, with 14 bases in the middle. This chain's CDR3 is CASQLEGLTDTQYF. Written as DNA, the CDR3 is TGTGCCAGCCAGTTGGAGGGACTCACAGATACGCAGTATTTT.

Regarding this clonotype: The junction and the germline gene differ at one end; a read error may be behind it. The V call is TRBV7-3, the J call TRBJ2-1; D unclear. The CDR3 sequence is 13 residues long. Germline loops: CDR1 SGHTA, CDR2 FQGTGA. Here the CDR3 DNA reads TGTACCAGCAGCTTATCACCATACAATGAGCAGTTCTTC. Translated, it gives CTSSLSPYNEQFF.

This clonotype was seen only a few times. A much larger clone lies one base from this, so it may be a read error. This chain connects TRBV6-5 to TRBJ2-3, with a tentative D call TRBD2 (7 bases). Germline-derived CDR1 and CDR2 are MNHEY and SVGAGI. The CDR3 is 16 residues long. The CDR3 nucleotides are TGTGCCAGCAGATCCAGGGGAGGGTTAAACACAGATATGCAGTATTTT. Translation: CASRSRGGLNTDMQYF.

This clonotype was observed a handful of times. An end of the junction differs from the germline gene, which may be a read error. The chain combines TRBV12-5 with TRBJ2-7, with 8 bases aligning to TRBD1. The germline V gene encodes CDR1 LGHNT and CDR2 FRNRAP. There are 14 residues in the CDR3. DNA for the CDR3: TGTGATAGTGGTTTCGACAGGGGAGCCTACGAGCAGTACTTC. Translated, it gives CDSGFDRGAYEQYF.

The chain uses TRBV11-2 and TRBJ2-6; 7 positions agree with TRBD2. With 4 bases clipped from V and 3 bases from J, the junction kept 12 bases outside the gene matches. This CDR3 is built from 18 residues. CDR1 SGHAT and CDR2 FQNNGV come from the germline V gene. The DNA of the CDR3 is TGTGCCAGCAGCTCAGTACTAGCGCCGACTTGTGGGGCCAACGTCCTGACTTTC. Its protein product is CASSSVLAPTCGANVLTF.

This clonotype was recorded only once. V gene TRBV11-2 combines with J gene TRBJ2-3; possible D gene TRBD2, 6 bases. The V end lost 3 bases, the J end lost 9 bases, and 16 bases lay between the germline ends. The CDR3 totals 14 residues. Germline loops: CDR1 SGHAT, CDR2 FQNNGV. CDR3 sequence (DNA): TGTGCCAGCAGCTTCGGGATATTGGAGGGAACGCAGTATTTT. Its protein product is CASSFGILEGTQYF.

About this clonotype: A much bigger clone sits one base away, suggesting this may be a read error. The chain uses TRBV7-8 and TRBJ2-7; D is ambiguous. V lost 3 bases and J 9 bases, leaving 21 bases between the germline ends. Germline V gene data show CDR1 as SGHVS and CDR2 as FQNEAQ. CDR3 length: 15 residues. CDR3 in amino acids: CASSLGSNMGPRQYF. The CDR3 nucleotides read TGTGCCAGCAGCTTGGGCAGTAACATGGGCCCTCGGCAGTACTTC.

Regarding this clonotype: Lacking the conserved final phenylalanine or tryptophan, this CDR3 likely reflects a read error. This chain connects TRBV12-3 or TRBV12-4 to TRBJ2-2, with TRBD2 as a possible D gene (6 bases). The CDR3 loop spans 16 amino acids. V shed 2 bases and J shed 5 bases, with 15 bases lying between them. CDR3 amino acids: CASSLPGRGITGELFC. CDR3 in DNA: TGTGCCAGCAGTTTACCGGGACGGGGGATAACCGGGGAGCTGTTTTGT.

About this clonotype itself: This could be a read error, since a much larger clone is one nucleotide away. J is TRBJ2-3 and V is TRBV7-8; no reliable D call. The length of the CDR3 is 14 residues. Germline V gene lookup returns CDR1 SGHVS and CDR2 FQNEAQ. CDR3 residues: CTSSLGLFTDTQYF. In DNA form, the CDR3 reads TGTACCAGCAGCTTAGGGCTATTCACAGATACGCAGTATTTT.

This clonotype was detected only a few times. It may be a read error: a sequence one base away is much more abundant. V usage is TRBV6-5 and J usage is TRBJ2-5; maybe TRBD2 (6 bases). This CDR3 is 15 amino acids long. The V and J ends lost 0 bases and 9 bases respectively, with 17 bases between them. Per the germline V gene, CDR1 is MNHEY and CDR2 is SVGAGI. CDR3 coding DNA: TGTGCCAGCAGTTACTCTAATGACCTCGGGGAGGCCCAGTACTTC. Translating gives CASSYSNDLGEAQYF.

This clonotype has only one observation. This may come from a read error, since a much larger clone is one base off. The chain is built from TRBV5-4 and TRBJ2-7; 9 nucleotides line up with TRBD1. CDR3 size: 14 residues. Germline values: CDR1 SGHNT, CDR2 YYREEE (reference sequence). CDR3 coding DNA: TGTGCCAGCAGCGTGCCGGGACAGGGCCACGAGCACTACTTC. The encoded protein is CASSVPGQGHEHYF.

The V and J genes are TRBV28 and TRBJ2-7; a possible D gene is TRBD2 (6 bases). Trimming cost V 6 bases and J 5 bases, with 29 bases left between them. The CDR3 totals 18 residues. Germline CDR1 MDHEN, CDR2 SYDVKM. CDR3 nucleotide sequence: TGTGCCAGCAGCCTATCCGAGTGGGGGAACCCTGGGGGGAACGAGCAGTACTTC. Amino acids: CASSLSEWGNPGGNEQYF.

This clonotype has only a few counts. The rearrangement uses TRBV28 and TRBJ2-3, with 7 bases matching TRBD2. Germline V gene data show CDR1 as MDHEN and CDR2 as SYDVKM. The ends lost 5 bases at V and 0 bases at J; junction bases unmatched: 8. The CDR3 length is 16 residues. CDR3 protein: CASSTRTRGSTDTQYF. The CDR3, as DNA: TGTGCCAGCAGTACCCGGACTAGGGGAAGCACAGATACGCAGTATTTT.

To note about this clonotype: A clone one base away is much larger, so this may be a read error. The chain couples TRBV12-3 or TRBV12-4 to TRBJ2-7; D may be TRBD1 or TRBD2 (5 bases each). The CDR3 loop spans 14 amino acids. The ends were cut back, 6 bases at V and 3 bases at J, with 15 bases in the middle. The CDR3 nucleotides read TGTGCCAGCAGAGTAAACGGGGACCACTACGAGCAGTACTTC. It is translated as CASRVNGDHYEQYF.

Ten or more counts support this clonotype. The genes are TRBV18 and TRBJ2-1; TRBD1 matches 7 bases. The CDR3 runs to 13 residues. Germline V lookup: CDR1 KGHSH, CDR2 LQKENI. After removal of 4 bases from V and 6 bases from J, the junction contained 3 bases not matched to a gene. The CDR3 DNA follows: TGTGCCAGCTCACTTGGACAGGCCAATGAGCAGTTCTTC. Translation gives CASSLGQANEQFF.

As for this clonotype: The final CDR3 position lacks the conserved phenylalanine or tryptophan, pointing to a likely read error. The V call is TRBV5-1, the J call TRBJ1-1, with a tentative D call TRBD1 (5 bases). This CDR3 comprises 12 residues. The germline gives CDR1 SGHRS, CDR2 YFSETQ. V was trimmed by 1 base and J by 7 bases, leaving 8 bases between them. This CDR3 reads CASSLTRGEAFS. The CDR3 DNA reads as TGCGCCAGCAGCTTGACAAGGGGTGAAGCTTTCTCT.